This TCR beta chain originates from a study of T-cell reconstitution after alpha-beta-depleted transplantation in children. This clonotype was found a few times. Losses at the gene ends were 1 base for V and 1 base for J; bases not matched to a gene: 4. The CDR3 consists of 16 residues. The germline gives CDR1 SGHRS, CDR2 YFSETQ. Unique molecular identifiers tagged the TCRbeta library. TCRdb re-called the PCR reads with MiXCR, one entry per CDR3 protein. The sample consists of roughly 610,000 distinct CDR3 sequences, 10% of them appearing once. The chain is built from TRBV5-1 and TRBJ2-7; 11 bases line up with TRBD2. The receptor's source is a human donor who donated a stem cell graft to a child with acute myeloid leukemia. The sample was PBMCs from the stem cell graft donor, taken from the stem cell graft. The DNA of the CDR3 is TGCGCCAGCAGCTTGCAGACTAGCGGGACATCCTACGAGCAGTACTTC. Amino acid sequence: CASSLQTSGTSYEQYF.